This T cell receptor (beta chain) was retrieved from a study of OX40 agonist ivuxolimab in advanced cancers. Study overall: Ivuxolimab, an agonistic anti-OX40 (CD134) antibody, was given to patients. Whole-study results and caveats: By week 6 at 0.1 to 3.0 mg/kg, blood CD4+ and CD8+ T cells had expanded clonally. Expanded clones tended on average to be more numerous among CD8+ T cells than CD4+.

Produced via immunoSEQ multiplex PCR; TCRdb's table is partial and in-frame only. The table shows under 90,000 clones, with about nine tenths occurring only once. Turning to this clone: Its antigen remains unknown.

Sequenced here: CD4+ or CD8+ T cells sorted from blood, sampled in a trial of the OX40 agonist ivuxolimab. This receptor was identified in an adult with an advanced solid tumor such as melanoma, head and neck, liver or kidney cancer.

CDR3 amino acids: CASRPGQQYGYTF. The CDR3 nucleotides read TGTGCCAGCAGACCCGGACAGCAATATGGCTACACCTTC. The V gene is TRBV6-5, the J gene TRBJ1-2, with D perhaps matching TRBD1 (6 bases). The germline V and J ends were trimmed by 6 bases and 5 bases, with 13 bases remaining between them. This CDR3 region has 13 residues. Germline values: CDR1 MNHEY, CDR2 SVGAGI.